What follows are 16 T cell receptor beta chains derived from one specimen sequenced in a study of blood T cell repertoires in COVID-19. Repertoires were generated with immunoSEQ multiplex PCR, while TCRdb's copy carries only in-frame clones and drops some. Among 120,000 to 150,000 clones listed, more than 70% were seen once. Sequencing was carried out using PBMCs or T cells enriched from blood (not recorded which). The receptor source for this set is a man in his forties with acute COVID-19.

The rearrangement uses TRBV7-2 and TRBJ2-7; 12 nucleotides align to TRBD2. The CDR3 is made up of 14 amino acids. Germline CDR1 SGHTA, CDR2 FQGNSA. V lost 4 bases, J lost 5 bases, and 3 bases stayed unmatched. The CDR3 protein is CASSSTSGSNEQYF. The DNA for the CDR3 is TGTGCCAGCAGCTCGACTAGCGGGAGTAACGAGCAGTACTTC. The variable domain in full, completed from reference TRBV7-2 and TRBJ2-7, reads GAGVSQSPSNKVTEKGKDVELRCDPISGHTALYWYRQSLGQGLEFLIYFQGNSAPDKSGLPSDRFSAERTGGSVSTLTIQRTQQEDSAVYLCASSSTSGSNEQYFGPGTRLTVT.

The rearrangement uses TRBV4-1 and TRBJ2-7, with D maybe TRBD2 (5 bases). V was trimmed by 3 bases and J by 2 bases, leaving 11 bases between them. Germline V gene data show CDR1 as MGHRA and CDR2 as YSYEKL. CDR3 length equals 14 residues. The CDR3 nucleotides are TGCGCCAGCAGCCAGGGAGCGGCAACCTACGAGCAGTACTTC. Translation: CASSQGAATYEQYF.

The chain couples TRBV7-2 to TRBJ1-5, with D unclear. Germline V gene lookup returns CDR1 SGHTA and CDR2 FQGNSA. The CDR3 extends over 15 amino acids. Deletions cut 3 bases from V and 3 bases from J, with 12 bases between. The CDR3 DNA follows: TGTGCCAGCAGCTTGGAGACGGGTAACAATCAGCCCCAGCATTTT. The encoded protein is CASSLETGNNQPQHF.

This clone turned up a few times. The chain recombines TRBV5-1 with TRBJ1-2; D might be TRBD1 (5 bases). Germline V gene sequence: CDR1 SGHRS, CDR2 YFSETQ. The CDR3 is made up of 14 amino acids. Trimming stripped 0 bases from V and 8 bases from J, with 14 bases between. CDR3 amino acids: CASSLDSVTEGYTF. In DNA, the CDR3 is TGCGCCAGCAGCTTGGATTCAGTGACAGAGGGCTACACCTTC. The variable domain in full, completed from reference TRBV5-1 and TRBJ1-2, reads KAGVTQTPRYLIKTRGQQVTLSCSPISGHRSVSWYQQTPGQGLQFLFEYFSETQRNKGNFPGRFSGRQFSNSRSEMNVSTLELGDSALYLCASSLDSVTEGYTFGSGTRLTVV.

CDR3 residues: CASSQTPGGAGREQFF. CDR3 DNA sequence: TGCGCCAGCAGCCAAACCCCGGGGGGGGCTGGACGCGAGCAGTTCTTC. The rearrangement uses TRBV4-1 and TRBJ2-1; 8 bases map to TRBD2. V shed 2 bases, J shed 10 bases, and the junction held 13 bases outside the gene matches. CDR3 length: 16 amino acids. Germline V gene data show CDR1 as MGHRA and CDR2 as YSYEKL.

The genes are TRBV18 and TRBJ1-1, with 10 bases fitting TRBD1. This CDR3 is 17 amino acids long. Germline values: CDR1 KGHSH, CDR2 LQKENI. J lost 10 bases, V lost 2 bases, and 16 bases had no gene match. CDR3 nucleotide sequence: TGTGCCAGCTCACCATTCACGGGAAGACAGGGGGCCTTCTTAGCTTTCTTT. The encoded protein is CASSPFTGRQGAFLAFF.

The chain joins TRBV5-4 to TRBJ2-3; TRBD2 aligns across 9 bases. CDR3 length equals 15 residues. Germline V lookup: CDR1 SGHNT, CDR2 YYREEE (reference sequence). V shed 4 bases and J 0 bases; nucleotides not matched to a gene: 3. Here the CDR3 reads CASSQTSGSTDTQYF. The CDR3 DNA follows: TGTGCCAGCAGCCAGACTAGCGGCAGCACAGATACGCAGTATTTT.

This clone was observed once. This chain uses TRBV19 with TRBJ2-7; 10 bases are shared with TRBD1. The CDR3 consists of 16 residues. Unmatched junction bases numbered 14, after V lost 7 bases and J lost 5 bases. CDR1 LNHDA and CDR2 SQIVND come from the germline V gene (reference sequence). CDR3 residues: CASTSARGQGFNEQYF. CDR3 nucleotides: TGTGCCAGTACCTCAGCCAGGGGACAGGGGTTTAACGAGCAGTACTTC.

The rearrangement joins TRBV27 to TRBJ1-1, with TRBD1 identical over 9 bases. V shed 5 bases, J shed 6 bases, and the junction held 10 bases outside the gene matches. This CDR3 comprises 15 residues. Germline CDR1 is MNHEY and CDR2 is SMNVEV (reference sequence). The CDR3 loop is CASSLYGTGSSEAFF. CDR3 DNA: TGTGCCAGCAGTCTCTACGGGACAGGGAGCTCTGAAGCTTTCTTT.

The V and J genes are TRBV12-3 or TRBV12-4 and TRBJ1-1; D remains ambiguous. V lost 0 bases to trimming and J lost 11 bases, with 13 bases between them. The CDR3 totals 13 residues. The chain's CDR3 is CASSLAEAVGAFF. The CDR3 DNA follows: TGTGCCAGCAGTTTAGCGGAGGCAGTCGGTGCTTTCTTT.

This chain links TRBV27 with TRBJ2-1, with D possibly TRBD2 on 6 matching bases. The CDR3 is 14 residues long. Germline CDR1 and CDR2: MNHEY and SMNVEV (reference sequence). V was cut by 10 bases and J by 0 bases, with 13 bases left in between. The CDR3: CAIRSGSSYNEQFF. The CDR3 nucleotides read TGTGCCATCCGTAGCGGCAGCTCCTACAATGAGCAGTTCTTC.

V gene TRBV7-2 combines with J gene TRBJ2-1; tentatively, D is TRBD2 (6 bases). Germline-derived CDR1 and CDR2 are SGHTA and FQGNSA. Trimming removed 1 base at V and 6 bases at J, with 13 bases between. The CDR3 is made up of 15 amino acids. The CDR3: CASSLVGRGGNEQFF. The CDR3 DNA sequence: TGTGCCAGCAGCTTAGTCGGGAGAGGCGGCAATGAGCAGTTCTTC.

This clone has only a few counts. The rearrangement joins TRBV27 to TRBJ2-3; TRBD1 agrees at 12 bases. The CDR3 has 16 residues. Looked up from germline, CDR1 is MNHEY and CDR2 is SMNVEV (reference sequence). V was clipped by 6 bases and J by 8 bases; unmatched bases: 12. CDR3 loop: CASSRLGTGGRFTQYF. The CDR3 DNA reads TGTGCCAGCAGCCGGCTGGGGACAGGGGGCCGATTTACGCAGTATTTT.

The CDR3 DNA is TGTGCCAGCAGCCCTAACGTAGAGACCCAGTACTTC. Encoded protein: CASSPNVETQYF. The chain is built from TRBV14 and TRBJ2-5; D gene uncertain. Trimming stripped 4 bases from V and 4 bases from J, with 7 bases between. The CDR3 runs to 12 residues. Germline loops: CDR1 SGHDN, CDR2 FVKESK.

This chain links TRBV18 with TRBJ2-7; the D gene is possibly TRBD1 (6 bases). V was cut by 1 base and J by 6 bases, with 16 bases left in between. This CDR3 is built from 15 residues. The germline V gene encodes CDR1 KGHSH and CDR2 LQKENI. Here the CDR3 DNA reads TGTGCCAGCTCACCACTAGCAGGGGAGAAGGTCGAGCAGTACTTC. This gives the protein CASSPLAGEKVEQYF.

The CDR3 DNA reads as TGTGCCAGCACCCCCGACAGGACCTACGAGCAGTACTTC. It yields the protein CASTPDRTYEQYF. This chain joins TRBV6-6 and TRBJ2-7, with a possible D match to TRBD1 (6 bases). This CDR3 is built from 13 residues. The ends were cut back, 7 bases at V and 2 bases at J, with 12 bases in the middle. CDR1 is MNHNY, CDR2 SVGAGI, per germline (reference sequence).